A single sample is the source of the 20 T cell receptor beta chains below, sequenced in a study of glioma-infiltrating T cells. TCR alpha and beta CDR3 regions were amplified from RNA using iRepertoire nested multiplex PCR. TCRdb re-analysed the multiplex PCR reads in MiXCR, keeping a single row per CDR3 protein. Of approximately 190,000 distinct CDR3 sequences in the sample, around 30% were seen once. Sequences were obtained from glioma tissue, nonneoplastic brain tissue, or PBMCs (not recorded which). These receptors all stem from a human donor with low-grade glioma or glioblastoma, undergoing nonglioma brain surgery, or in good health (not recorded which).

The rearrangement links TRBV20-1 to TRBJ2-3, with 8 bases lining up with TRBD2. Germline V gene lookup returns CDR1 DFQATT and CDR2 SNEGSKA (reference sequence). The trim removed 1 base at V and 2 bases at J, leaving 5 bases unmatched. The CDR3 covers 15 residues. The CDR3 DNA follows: TGCAGTGCTAGAGTTGCGGGAGGTAACACAGATACGCAGTATTTT. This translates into CSARVAGGNTDTQYF.

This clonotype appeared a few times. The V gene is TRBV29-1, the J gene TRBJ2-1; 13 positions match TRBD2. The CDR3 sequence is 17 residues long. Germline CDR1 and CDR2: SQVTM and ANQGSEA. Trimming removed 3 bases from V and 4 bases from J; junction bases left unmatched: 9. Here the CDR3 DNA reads TGCAGCGTTGATTGGAAGTGGGGACTAGCGGGGTACAATGAGCAGTTCTTC. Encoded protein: CSVDWKWGLAGYNEQFF.

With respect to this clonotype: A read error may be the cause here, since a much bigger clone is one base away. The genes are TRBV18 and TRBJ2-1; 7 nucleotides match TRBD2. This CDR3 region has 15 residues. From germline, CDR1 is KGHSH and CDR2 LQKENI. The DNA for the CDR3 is TGTGCCAGCTCCTCTCTAGCGGAGTCCTGCAATGAGCAGTTCTTC. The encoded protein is CASSSLAESCNEQFF.

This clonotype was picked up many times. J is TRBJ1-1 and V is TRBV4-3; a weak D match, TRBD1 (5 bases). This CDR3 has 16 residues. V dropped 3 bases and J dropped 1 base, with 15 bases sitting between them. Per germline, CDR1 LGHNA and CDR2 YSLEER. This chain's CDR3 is CASSQHLGTANTEAFF. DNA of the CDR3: TGCGCCAGCAGCCAGCATCTGGGGACGGCGAACACTGAAGCTTTCTTT.

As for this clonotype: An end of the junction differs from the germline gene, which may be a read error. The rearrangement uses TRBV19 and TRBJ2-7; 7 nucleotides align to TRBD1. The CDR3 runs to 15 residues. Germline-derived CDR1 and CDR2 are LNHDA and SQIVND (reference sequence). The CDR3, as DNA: TGTGCCAGTAGTATAGCAAGGACAGGTACCTACCAGCAGTACTTC. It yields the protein CASSIARTGTYQQYF.

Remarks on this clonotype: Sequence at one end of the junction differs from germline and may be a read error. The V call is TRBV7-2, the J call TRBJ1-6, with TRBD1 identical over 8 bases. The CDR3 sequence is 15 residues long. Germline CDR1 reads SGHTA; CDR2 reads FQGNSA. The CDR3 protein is CAGSLVGQDVASPHF. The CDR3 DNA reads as TGTGCCGGCAGCTTAGTGGGACAGGATGTTGCGTCCCCCCACTTT.

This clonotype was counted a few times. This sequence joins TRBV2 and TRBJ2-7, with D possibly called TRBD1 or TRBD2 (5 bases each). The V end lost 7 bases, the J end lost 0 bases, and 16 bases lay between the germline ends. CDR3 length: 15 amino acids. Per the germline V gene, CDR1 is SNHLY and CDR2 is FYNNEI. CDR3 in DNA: TGTGCCAGCACCATACCGGGACCACTCTCCTACGAGCAGTACTTC. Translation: CASTIPGPLSYEQYF.

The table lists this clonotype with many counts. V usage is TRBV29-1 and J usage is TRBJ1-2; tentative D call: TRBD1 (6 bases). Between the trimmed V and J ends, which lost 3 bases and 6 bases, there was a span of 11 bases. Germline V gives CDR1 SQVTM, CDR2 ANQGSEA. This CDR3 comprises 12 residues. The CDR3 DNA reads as TGCAGCGTTGACTCGGGGGCGGATGGCTACACCTTC. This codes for CSVDSGADGYTF.

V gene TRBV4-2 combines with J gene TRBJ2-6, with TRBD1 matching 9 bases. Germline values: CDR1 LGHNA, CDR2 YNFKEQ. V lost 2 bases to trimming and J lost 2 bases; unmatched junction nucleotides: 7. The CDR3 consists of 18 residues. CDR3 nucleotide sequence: TGTGCCAGCAGCCAACCGGGACAGGGAGGGACTGGGGCCAACGTCCTGACTTTC. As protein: CASSQPGQGGTGANVLTF.

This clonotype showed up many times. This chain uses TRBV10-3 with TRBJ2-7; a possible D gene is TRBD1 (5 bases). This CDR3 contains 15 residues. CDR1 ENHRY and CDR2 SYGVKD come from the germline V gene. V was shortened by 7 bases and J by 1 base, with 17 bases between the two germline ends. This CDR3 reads CAIKSATATSYEQYF. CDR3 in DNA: TGTGCCATCAAATCGGCGACAGCGACATCCTACGAGCAGTACTTC.

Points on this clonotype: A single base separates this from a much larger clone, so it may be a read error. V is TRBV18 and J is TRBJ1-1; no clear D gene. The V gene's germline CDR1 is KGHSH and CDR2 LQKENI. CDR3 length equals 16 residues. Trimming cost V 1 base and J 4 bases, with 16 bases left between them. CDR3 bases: TGTGCCAGCTCACCACTGAGTACAAGGGTATCCACTGAAGCTTTCTTT. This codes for CASSPLSTRVSTEAFF.

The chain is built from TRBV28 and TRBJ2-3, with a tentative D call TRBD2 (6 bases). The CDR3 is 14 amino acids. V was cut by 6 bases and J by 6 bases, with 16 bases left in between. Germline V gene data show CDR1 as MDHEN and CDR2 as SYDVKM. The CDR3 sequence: CASRLAIPADTQYF. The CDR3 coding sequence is TGTGCCAGCAGGCTAGCGATTCCCGCGGATACGCAGTATTTT.

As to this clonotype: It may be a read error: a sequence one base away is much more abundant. The CDR3 nucleotides read TGCGGCAGCAGCCCCGGTCCTACGGGAGCCGGACTAAGGGGCAATGAGCAGTTCTTC. This translates into CGSSPGPTGAGLRGNEQFF. The genes are TRBV4-3 and TRBJ2-1; D is possibly TRBD2 (6 bases). Per the germline V gene, CDR1 is LGHNA and CDR2 is YSLEER. This CDR3 comprises 19 residues.

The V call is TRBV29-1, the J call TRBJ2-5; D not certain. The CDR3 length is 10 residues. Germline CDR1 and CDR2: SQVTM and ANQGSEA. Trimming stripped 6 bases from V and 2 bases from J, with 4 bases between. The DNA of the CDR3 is TGCAGCGTGGGTCAAGAGACCCAGTACTTC. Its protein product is CSVGQETQYF.

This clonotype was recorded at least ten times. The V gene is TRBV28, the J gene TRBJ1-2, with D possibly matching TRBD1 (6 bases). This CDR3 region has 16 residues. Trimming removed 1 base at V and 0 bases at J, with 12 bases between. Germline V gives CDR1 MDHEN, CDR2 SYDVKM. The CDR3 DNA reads TGTGCCAGCAGTTTATTTAGGACAGCTCCTAACTATGGCTACACCTTC. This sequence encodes CASSLFRTAPNYGYTF.

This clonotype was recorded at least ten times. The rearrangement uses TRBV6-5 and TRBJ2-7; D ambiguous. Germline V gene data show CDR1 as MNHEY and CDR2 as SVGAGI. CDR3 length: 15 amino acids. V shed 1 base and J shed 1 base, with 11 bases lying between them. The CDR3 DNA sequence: TGTGCCAGCAGTTACTTAGGTGGGTCATCCTACGAGCAGTACTTC. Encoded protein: CASSYLGGSSYEQYF.

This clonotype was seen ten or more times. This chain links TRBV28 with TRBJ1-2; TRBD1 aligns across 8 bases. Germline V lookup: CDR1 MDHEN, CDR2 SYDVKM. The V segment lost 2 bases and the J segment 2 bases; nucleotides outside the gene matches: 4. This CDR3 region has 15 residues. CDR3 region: CASSLPGQGNYGYTF. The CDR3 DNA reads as TGTGCCAGCAGTTTACCCGGACAGGGCAACTATGGCTACACCTTC.

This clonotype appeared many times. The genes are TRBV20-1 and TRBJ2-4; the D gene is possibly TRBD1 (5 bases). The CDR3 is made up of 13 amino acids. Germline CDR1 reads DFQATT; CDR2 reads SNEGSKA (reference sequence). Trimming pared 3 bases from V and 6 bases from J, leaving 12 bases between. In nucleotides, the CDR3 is TGCAGTGCTAGGTCCCAGGGCCCAAACATTCAGTACTTC. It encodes CSARSQGPNIQYF.

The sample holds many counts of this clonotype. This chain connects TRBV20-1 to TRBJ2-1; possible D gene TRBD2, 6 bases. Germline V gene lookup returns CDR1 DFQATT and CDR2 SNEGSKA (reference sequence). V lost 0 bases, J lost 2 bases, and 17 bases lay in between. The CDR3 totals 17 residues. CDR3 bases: TGCAGTGCTAGAGATCCCGGACTAACTTTTCCCTACAATGAGCAGTTCTTC. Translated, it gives CSARDPGLTFPYNEQFF.

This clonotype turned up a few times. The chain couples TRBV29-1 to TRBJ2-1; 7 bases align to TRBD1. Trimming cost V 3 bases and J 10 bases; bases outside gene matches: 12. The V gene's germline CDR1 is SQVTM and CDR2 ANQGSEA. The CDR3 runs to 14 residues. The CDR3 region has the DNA TGCAGCGTTGACCCGGGACAGACCGCGAAGGAGCAGTTCTTC. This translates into CSVDPGQTAKEQFF.